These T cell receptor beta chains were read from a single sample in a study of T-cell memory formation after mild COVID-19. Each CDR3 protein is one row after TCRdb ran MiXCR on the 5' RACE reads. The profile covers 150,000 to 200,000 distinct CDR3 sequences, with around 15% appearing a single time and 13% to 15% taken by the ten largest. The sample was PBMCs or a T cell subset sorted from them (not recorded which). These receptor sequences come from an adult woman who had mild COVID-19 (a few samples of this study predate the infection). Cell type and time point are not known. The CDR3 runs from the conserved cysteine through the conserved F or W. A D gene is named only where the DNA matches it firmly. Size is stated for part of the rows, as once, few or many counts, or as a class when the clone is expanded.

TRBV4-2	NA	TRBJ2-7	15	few	CASSQDFGGTYEQYF	TGTGCCAGCAGCCAAGACTTTGGGGGGACCTACGAGCAGTACTTC
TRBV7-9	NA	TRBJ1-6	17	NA	CASSLTLGSSYNSPLHF	TGTGCCAGCAGCCTGACCCTCGGGAGCTCCTATAATTCACCCCTCCACTTT
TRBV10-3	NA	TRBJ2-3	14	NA	CAISAAEYTDTQYF	TGTGCCATCAGTGCAGCCGAGTACACAGATACGCAGTATTTT
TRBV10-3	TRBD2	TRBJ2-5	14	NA	CAISEERGQETQYF	TGTGCCATCAGTGAGGAGCGGGGTCAAGAGACCCAGTACTTC
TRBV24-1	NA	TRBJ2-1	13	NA	CATSDFSVNEQFF	TGTGCCACCAGTGATTTTTCAGTCAATGAGCAGTTCTTC
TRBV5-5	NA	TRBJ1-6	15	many	CASSPPGSAPSPLHF	TGTGCCAGCAGCCCACCGGGGTCCGCCCCATCACCCCTCCACTTT
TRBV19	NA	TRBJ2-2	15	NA	CASSISGSGTGELFF	TGTGCCAGTAGTATAAGTGGGAGCGGCACCGGGGAGCTGTTTTTT
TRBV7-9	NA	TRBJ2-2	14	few	CASSLRDRPGLLFF	TGTGCCAGCAGCTTAAGAGACAGACCTGGATTGCTGTTTTTT
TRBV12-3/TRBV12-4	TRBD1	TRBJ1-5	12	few	CASRGEGQDRDF	TGTGCCAGCAGGGGTGAAGGACAGGACCGGGATTTT
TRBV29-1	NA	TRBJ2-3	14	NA	CSVPLGVGTDTQYF	TGCAGCGTCCCCCTAGGGGTGGGGACAGATACGCAGTATTTT
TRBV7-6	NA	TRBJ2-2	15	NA	CASRSDSTNTGELFF	TGTGCCAGCAGGTCCGACAGTACGAACACCGGGGAGCTGTTTTTT
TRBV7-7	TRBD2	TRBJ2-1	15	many	CASSLLAGGYNEQFF	TGTGCTAGCAGCTTACTAGCGGGGGGTTACAATGAGCAGTTCTTC
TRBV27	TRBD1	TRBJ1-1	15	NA	CASSLQGALKSEAFF	TGTGCCAGCAGTTTGCAGGGGGCCCTGAAGAGTGAAGCTTTCTTT
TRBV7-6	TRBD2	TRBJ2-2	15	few	CASSFRAGGPGELFF	TGTGCCAGCAGCTTCCGAGCGGGGGGCCCCGGGGAGCTGTTTTTT
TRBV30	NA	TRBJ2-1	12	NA	CAWSVQHGKQFF	TGTGCCTGGAGTGTACAACACGGAAAGCAGTTCTTC
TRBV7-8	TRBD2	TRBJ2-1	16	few	CASSLEASGIVNEQFF	TGTGCCAGCAGCTTAGAGGCTAGCGGGATAGTAAATGAGCAGTTCTTC
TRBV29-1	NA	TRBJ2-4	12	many	CSVGDWQSIQYF	TGCAGCGTTGGAGACTGGCAGTCCATTCAGTACTTC